This T cell receptor (beta chain) comes out of a study of a mutant IDH1 vaccine in newly diagnosed glioma. Trimming cost V 5 bases and J 4 bases, with 11 bases left between them. Germline V CDR1 and CDR2: SGHVS, FQNEAQ. The CDR3 consists of 13 residues. The protocol was immunoSEQ multiplex PCR, while the TCRdb copy is restricted to in-frame clones and leaves out a portion. This repertoire shows 45,000 to 60,000 clones, around four fifths found once; its top ten account for roughly 5%. The time point: week 5, during vaccination. Each dose delivered 300 ug of mutant IDH1 20-mer peptide subcutaneously with imiquimod. About this clone itself: The antigen is not known.

The TCR was taken from a man aged 50 to 60 with glioma. The sample in question was PBMCs, obtained from a glioma patient whose treatment included an IDH1 peptide vaccine. This chain joins TRBV7-8 and TRBJ1-2; the D gene is possibly TRBD1 (5 bases). The CDR3 bases are TGTGCCAGCAGCAGAGACAGTTCCTATGGCTACACCTTC. It is translated as CASSRDSSYGYTF.